This TCR beta chain was sequenced during a study of blood T cells in healthy people across ages. Overall study findings and caveats: More naive CD4+ cells and higher diversity were found in long-lived than in aged donors.

Comment on this clonotype: The antigen is unknown. One junction end does not reproduce the germline sequence, and a read error may be involved.

The use of a sample-barcoded 5' primer and a J-beta primer mix characterized a second PCR of roughly 6 to 11 cycles. One entry per CDR3 protein, called by TCRdb with MiXCR from the 5' RACE reads. The top ten clones hold 20% to 25% of a sample with about 970,000 distinct CDR3 sequences, 51% of them seen once. Material for sequencing was blood. This sequence was found in a woman in her fifties or sixties in good health.

This chain's CDR3 is CANSFWGRQNIQYF. The CDR3 nucleotides read TGTGCCAACAGTTTCTGGGGTCGCCAAAACATTCAGTACTTC. The chain carries TRBV12-3 or TRBV12-4 and TRBJ2-4; no reliable D call. The CDR3 contains 14 residues.